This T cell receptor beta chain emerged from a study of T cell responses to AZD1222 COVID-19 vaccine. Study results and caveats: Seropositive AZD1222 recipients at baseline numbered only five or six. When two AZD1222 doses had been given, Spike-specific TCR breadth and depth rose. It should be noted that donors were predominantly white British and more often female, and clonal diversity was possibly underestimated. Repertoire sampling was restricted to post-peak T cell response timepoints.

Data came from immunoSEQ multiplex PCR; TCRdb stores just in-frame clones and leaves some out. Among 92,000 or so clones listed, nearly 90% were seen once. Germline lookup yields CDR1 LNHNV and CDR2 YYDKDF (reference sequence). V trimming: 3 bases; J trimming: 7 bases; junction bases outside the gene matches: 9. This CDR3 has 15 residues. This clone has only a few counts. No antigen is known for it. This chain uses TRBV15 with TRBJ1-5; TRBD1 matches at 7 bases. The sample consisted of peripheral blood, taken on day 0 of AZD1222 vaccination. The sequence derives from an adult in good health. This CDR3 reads CATSSVPRGGQPQHF. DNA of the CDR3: TGTGCCACCAGCAGTGTGCCTCGAGGGGGCCAGCCCCAGCATTTT. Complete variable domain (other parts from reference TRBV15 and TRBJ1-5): DAMVIQNPRYQVTQFGKPVTLSCSQTLNHNVMYWYQQKSSQAPKLLFHYYDKDFNNEADTPDNFQSRRPNTSFCFLDIRSPGLGDTAMYLCATSSVPRGGQPQHFGDGTRLSIL.